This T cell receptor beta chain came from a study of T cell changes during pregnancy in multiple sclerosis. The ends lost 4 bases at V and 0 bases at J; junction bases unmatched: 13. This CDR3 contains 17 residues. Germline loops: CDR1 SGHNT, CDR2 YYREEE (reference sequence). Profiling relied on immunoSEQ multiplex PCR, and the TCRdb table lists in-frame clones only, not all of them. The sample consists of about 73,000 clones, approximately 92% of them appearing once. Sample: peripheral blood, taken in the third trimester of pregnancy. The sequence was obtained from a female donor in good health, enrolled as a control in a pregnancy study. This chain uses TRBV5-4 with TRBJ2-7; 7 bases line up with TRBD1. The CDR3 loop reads CASSQQQGQVGSYEQYF. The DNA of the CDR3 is TGTGCCAGCAGCCAACAGCAAGGACAGGTGGGCTCCTACGAGCAGTACTTC.